This TCR beta chain derives from a study of radiation and T cells in renal cell carcinoma (dated by TCRdb to the early 2020s). Study-level background: Samples were obtained from a clinical trial, in which 15 Gy stereotactic body radiation therapy was delivered to primary renal cell carcinomas and nephrectomy was performed 4 weeks later. TCR beta sequencing covered some 55 samples in total, comprising some 26 tumors and approximately 27 peripheral blood samples. Across all 50 or so samples, under 4,500,000 unique CDR3 nucleotide sequences, encoding 2,658,974 unique CDR3 amino acid sequences, were identified. The paper's findings and limits, for the study overall: Because no pretreatment tumor biopsies were available, whether clonotypes were present in the tumor at baseline could not be determined. Effects of radiation dose or scheduling on the TCR repertoire could not be addressed with the single-armed trial design. Changes in the blood repertoire were not tracked past 4 weeks after treatment. In blood, the top tumor clonotypes increased between baseline and 2 weeks post-radiation and then shrank by 4 weeks, which suggests that tumor-resident clones expanded only transiently.

The CDR3 goes from the cysteine to the phenylalanine over 15 residues. Only the CDR3 region is kept as DNA, spanning 45 bases read in frame from base 1. Via the germline V gene, CDR1 is MDHEN and CDR2 SYDVKM. Compared with germline, V lacks 6 bases and J lacks 7 bases; bases without a gene match: 10. Interpreted using the paper, the time point label stands for: blood 2 weeks post-SBRT. Reading the label with the study, this specimen's treatment or condition is: 15 Gy SBRT to primary tumor, nephrectomy 4 weeks later. Serial peripheral blood from radiation-treated patients was sampled at baseline, 2 weeks and 4 weeks after SBRT to track tumor-enriched clonotypes. Renal cell carcinoma with clear cell pathology was present in all patients. Genomic DNA for TCR sequencing was prepared using the QIAamp DNA Blood Mini Kit (Qiagen). The analyses included only samples that passed all quality control checks.

TCR beta libraries were generated from genomic DNA with the immunoSEQ kit, following the manufacturer's recommendations. To prepare the libraries, a first multiplex PCR with proprietary primers was run, followed by a second PCR that added unique barcodes, and a bead cleanup was done after each round. Each sample batch included a kit-provided positive control reaction and a negative control reaction. The final libraries underwent checking on an Agilent 4200 TapeStation D1000 ScreenTape, volumetric pooling, and quantification by qPCR. Sequencing was performed on an Illumina NextSeq500 using a MidOutput 150-cycle cartridge, with 156 Read1 cycles, 15 Index1 cycles, and the kit custom primers. The pooled library was loaded at about 0.98 pM, with a roughly 19% PhiX control spiked in. Processing in the source paper ran as follows. Vendor-processed data were analyzed in R, with a clonotype defined as all T cells sharing the same CDR3 nucleotide sequence. In the clone abundance analyses, frequencies were normalized to the 10,000 most abundant clones in each sample. Public T cell clones, which averaged fewer than five per sample, were removed prior to analysis. A difference in abundance of at least 32-fold between compartments was used to define tumor-enriched and baseline blood-enriched clonotypes. Clonotypes expanded or contracted between blood time points were identified with a beta-binomial differential abundance model. Tumor-blood repertoire similarity was measured with the Baroni-Urbani and Buser coefficient, and group comparisons used two-tailed Wilcoxon tests in R. Not all clones reach the TCRdb copy of this immuneACCESS table, which keeps in-frame sequences only. Checked studies attribute under half of the gap to unresolved V genes and leave the rest unexplained. That table supplies the V and J calls and clone size; D and trimming were determined from the DNA. The sample table contains roughly 130,000 clones; only one count was recorded for around nine tenths of them. The ten largest make up 5% to 6% of the sample.

In regard to this clone: Its antigen is currently not known. No clone much larger than this one lies a single base away; base qualities are absent.

This sample comprised blood, obtained from a patient whose treatment included radiotherapy and nephrectomy. The V and J genes are TRBV28 and TRBJ1-2; 11 central nucleotides agree with TRBD1. The source of this sequence is an older woman with renal cell carcinoma. The CDR3 is CASSPIGQGAGGYTF. The DNA sequence follows: TGTGCCAGCAGCCCGATTGGACAGGGGGCCGGTGGCTACACCTTC.